This T cell receptor (beta chain) stems from a study of shared clonotypes between healthy human individuals. The CDR3 is 15 residues long. Germline loops: CDR1 LNHDA, CDR2 SQIVND (reference sequence). V dropped 7 bases and J dropped 5; count of bases not matched to a gene: 12. Data came from immunoSEQ multiplex PCR; TCRdb stores just in-frame clones and leaves some out. The sample holds approximately 2.5 million clones, around nine tenths seen once. The rearrangement joins TRBV19 to TRBJ2-5; 8 bases match TRBD2. Sequencing was done on a sample of naive CD4+ T cells sorted from blood. Documented subset: CD45RA+ positively selected. The receptor's source is a man aged 18 to 35 in good health. The CDR3 bases are TGTGCCAGTAAGCCTCCGGGAGGGCCCGGGGAGACCCAGTACTTC. Translated, it gives CASKPPGGPGETQYF.